The 18 T cell receptor beta chains given below trace back to one sample, sequenced in a study of blood T cells in healthy people across ages. Sample-barcoded 5' priming and a J-beta primer mix drove a second PCR of about 6 to 12 cycles. TCRdb re-called the 5' RACE reads through MiXCR, storing one row per CDR3 protein. This sample has roughly 560,000 distinct CDR3 sequences, with nearly 25% found just once. These data were also filed under a second study, of T cells of mothers and their children.

The material sequenced was blood. All receptors come from a boy aged 10-17 years in good health.

The chain joins TRBV5-1 to TRBJ1-4; 7 nucleotides agree with TRBD1. V lost 2 bases to trimming and J lost 8 bases; unmatched junction nucleotides: 6. Per germline, CDR1 SGHRS and CDR2 YFSETQ. This CDR3 spans 14 amino acids. The CDR3 bases are TGCGCCAGCAGCTTAGAGGGGGCGAGCGAAAAACTGTTTTTT. This codes for CASSLEGASEKLFF.

This sequence joins TRBV18 and TRBJ2-3; either TRBD1 or TRBD2 may fit D (6 bases each). CDR3 length: 16 amino acids. Germline CDR1 and CDR2: KGHSH and LQKENI. The V end was cut by 2 bases, the J end by 2 bases, with 14 bases between. This CDR3 is CASSPAGRGHTDTQYF. The CDR3 bases are TGTGCCAGCTCACCAGCCGGGCGGGGACACACAGATACGCAGTATTTT.

The V and J genes are TRBV29-1 and TRBJ2-1; a weak D match, TRBD2 (6 bases). This CDR3 is built from 15 residues. Germline V gene sequence: CDR1 SQVTM, CDR2 ANQGSEA. Between the trimmed V and J ends, which lost 8 bases and 0 bases, there was a span of 17 bases. The CDR3 is CSSVLAPSSYNEQFF. The CDR3 nucleotides read TGCAGCTCTGTCCTAGCGCCCAGCTCCTACAATGAGCAGTTCTTC.

This clonotype turned up a few times. This rearrangement joins TRBV9 to TRBJ2-1; 11 nucleotides agree with TRBD2. Judging by the DNA end, TRBJ2-7 fits better; the J call may be wrong. The germline V gene encodes CDR1 SGDLS and CDR2 YYNGEE. CDR3 length equals 15 residues. Written as DNA, the CDR3 is TGTGCCAGCAGCGTCTTAGCGGGGGGGAACTACGAGCAGTACTTC. This translates into CASSVLAGGNYEQYF.

This clonotype was seen a handful of times. The chain links TRBV7-9 to TRBJ2-3, with 9 nucleotides matching TRBD2. V gave up 5 bases and J gave up 3 bases; unmatched junction bases: 6. The CDR3 loop spans 15 amino acids. Germline V gene data show CDR1 as SEHNR and CDR2 as FQNEAQ (reference sequence). CDR3 nucleotide sequence: TGTGCCAGCAGCAGAGTGAGCGGGAGGACAGATACGCAGTATTTT. Amino acids: CASSRVSGRTDTQYF.

The chain has TRBV9 and TRBJ2-5; TRBD2 matches 8 bases. The better agreement between TRBJ2-7 and the DNA end casts doubt on the J call. Germline assignment: CDR1 SGDLS and CDR2 YYNGEE. This CDR3 is 17 amino acids long. CDR3 in DNA: TGTGCCAGCAGCGTAGGGAGGAGCGGGAGTCCCCCCTACGAGCAGTACTTC. Residues: CASSVGRSGSPPYEQYF.

This chain joins TRBV24-1 and TRBJ1-2, with TRBD1 matching 8 bases. With V trimmed by 1 base and J by 9 bases, 3 bases remained unmatched. The CDR3 consists of 13 residues. CDR1 is KGHDR, CDR2 SFDVKD, per germline. The CDR3 region has the DNA TGTGCCACCAGTGATTTCCAGGGGGCAAGCTACACCTTC. Translation gives CATSDFQGASYTF.

The V call is TRBV3-1, the J call TRBJ1-1; TRBD1 is a possible D gene (5 bases). The CDR3 is made up of 15 amino acids. Deletions cut 0 bases from V and 0 bases from J, with 8 bases between. In germline, CDR1 is LGHDT, CDR2 YNNKEL (reference sequence). CDR3 residues: CASSQEGLLNTEAFF. CDR3 in DNA: TGTGCCAGCAGCCAAGAGGGGCTATTGAACACTGAAGCTTTCTTT.

The rearrangement joins TRBV5-4 to TRBJ1-6, with TRBD1 matching 8 bases. V shed 5 bases and J 7 bases; nucleotides not matched to a gene: 5. Germline assignment: CDR1 SGHNT and CDR2 YYREEE (reference sequence). This CDR3 has 14 residues. DNA for the CDR3: TGTGCCAGCAGAGACAGGGGAAGGAATTCACCCCTCCACTTT. Amino acids: CASRDRGRNSPLHF. Together with reference TRBV5-4 and TRBJ1-6, the CDR3 gives the full variable domain: ETGVTQSPTHLIKTRGQQVTLRCSSQSGHNTVSWYQQALGQGPQFIFQYYREEENGRGNFPPRFSGLQFPNYSSELNVNALELDDSALYLCASRDRGRNSPLHFGNGTRLTVT.

This clonotype was detected only a few times. The chain joins TRBV27 to TRBJ2-7; D possibly uses TRBD1 or TRBD2 (5 bases each). This CDR3 region has 13 residues. Trimming stripped 1 base from V and 5 bases from J, with 9 bases between. Germline V lookup: CDR1 MNHEY, CDR2 SMNVEV (reference sequence). CDR3 bases: TGTGCCAGCAGTTTATTAGAGGGGAACGAGCAGTACTTC. This encodes CASSLLEGNEQYF.

The chain has TRBV7-6 and TRBJ1-1, with 9 bases matching TRBD1. V was pared by 5 bases and J by 4 bases, with 8 bases of the junction left unmatched. Germline loops: CDR1 SGHVS, CDR2 FNYEAQ. The CDR3 totals 15 residues. Written as DNA, the CDR3 is TGTGCCAGCAGCCTAACAGGGGGCCGGCGCACTGAAGCTTTCTTT. It translates to CASSLTGGRRTEAFF.

This clonotype was detected many times. The gene calls are TRBV7-2 and TRBJ2-2, with a weak D call TRBD2 (6 bases). The CDR3 length is 14 residues. Germline CDR1 and CDR2: SGHTA and FQGNSA. Trimming took 6 bases from V and 1 from J, leaving 9 bases between them. The CDR3 sequence is CASSFGGNTGELFF. CDR3 bases: TGTGCCAGCAGTTTCGGGGGGAACACCGGGGAGCTGTTTTTT.

Only a few counts were recorded for this clonotype. Mismatch with germline at one junction end may stem from a read error. The gene calls are TRBV6-5 and TRBJ1-2; possible D gene TRBD1, 5 bases. The CDR3 is 13 amino acids. Germline lookup yields CDR1 MNHEY and CDR2 SVGAGI. The CDR3 loop is CASSYSGGIGYTF. Written as DNA, the CDR3 is TGTGCCAGTAGTTACTCCGGGGGGATTGGCTACACCTTC.

The chain has TRBV5-1 and TRBJ2-5; the match to TRBD2 covers 12 bases. TRBJ2-7 matches the DNA end more closely, so the J call is doubtful. Looked up from germline, CDR1 is SGHRS and CDR2 is YFSETQ. CDR3 length: 15 amino acids. This chain's CDR3 is CASSLTTSGSGEQYF. In DNA form, the CDR3 reads TGCGCCAGCAGCTTGACGACTAGCGGGAGTGGCGAGCAGTACTTC.

This chain uses TRBV4-3 with TRBJ2-3; TRBD2 aligns across 7 bases. The CDR3 contains 13 residues. Germline CDR1 LGHNA, CDR2 YSLEER. V lost 1 base, J lost 5 bases, and 0 bases stayed unmatched. The CDR3 protein is CASSQASGDTQYF. The CDR3 bases are TGCGCCAGCAGCCAAGCTAGCGGAGATACGCAGTATTTT.

A few counts support this clonotype. This chain joins TRBV7-9 and TRBJ1-4; no firm D call. V was shortened by 7 bases and J by 0 bases, with 9 bases between the two germline ends. This CDR3 is built from 14 residues. The germline V gene encodes CDR1 SEHNR and CDR2 FQNEAQ (reference sequence). Here the CDR3 reads CASTESATNEKLFF. DNA of the CDR3: TGTGCCAGCACCGAGTCTGCAACTAATGAAAAACTGTTTTTT. Based on the CDR3 plus reference TRBV7-9 and TRBJ1-4, the full variable domain is DTGVSQNPRHKITKRGQNVTFRCDPISEHNRLYWYRQTLGQGPEFLTYFQNEAQLEKSRLLSDRFSAERPKGSFSTLEIQRTEQGDSAMYLCASTESATNEKLFFGSGTQLSVL.

This clonotype was seen a handful of times. This chain joins TRBV20-1 and TRBJ2-6; D uncertain. The CDR3 spans 12 residues. Looked up from germline, CDR1 is DFQATT and CDR2 is SNEGSKA (reference sequence). Trimming shortened V by 4 bases and J by 8 bases, and 9 bases separated the two germline ends. As DNA, the CDR3 is TGCAGTGCTACTTCGGATCCCAACGTCCTGACTTTC. Translation: CSATSDPNVLTF.

V is TRBV28 and J is TRBJ2-6; 7 bases match TRBD2. The CDR3 runs to 17 residues. The germline gives CDR1 MDHEN, CDR2 SYDVKM. V lost 6 bases to trimming and J lost 0 bases; unmatched junction nucleotides: 8. CDR3 residues: CASRGIGGSSGANVLTF. The DNA for the CDR3 is TGTGCCAGCAGGGGAATCGGGGGGTCCTCTGGGGCCAACGTCCTGACTTTC. The entire variable domain, with the rest obtained from reference TRBV28 and TRBJ2-6, is as follows: DVKVTQSSRYLVKRTGEKVFLECVQDMDHENMFWYRQDPGLGLRLIYFSYDVKMKEKGDIPEGYSVSREKKERFSLILESASTNQTSMYLCASRGIGGSSGANVLTFGAGSRLTVL.